These T cell receptor beta chains were read from a single sample in a study of breast tumors, draining lymph nodes, adjacent tissues. TCRdb reanalysed the multiplex PCR reads using MiXCR and keeps one entry per CDR3 protein. The sample lists roughly 100,000 distinct CDR3 sequences; more than 25% were seen once. Source material: axillary lymph node tissue. These receptors originate from a female donor with breast cancer. Some clones in this sample may be carry-over from other donors' samples. Both conserved end residues are part of each CDR3. D genes are given only for firm matches. The size field is filled for only some rows; it gives once, few, many or a size class.

abundance	v_gene	d_gene	CDR3aa
once	TRBV7-9	NA	CASSFYICSATRETQYF
many	TRBV6-5	NA	CASSYGAGSYGNTIYF
few	TRBV4-1	NA	CASSQAPPQETVNTEAFF
many	TRBV6-2/TRBV6-3	NA	CASSRHPIYF
many	TRBV4-3	NA	CASSQEIGQGVTDTQYF
NA	TRBV20-1	TRBD2	CSAWGGAGGAGELFF
many	TRBV7-6	NA	CASSLAGGTSPATQYF
many	TRBV7-8	NA	CASSLGRQPTNEKLFF
many	TRBV6-5	NA	CASSHSETDLNGYTF
many	TRBV6-5	TRBD1	CASSYSGQAREQYF
NA	TRBV14	NA	CASSQVRGTGELFF
NA	TRBV5-8	NA	CASSLITYGQCF
many	TRBV6-2/TRBV6-3	TRBD1	CASSYSKAGTGHGYTF
many	TRBV28	NA	CASSVGQGPYEQYF
many	TRBV20-1	TRBD2	CSASKLAGGIFDEQFF
many	TRBV7-2	NA	CASSSGPELHEQYF
NA	TRBV25-1	TRBD2	CASPTFLLLAGGPETQYF
once	TRBV6-5	TRBD2	CASGLIAGSYEQYF
many	TRBV4-1	NA	CASSRQRGGNTIYF
NA	TRBV7-9	TRBD2	CASSSSGRPTDTQYF
NA	TRBV20-1	NA	CSARDRARSSYNEQFF
many	TRBV6-4	TRBD2	CASKHLAGGPDEQFF
many	TRBV5-1	TRBD1	CASSTTGRGEKLFF
NA	TRBV29-1	NA	CSVVPGALKGEFF
many	TRBV7-2	NA	CASSSWTGLYNEQFF
many	TRBV29-1	NA	CSVEPSSYNEQFF
NA	TRBV6-5	NA	CASSSPSSGNTF
many	TRBV4-2	TRBD2	CASKLAGVDTQYF
many	TRBV20-1	NA	CSAKFSRGTGELFF
once	TRBV9	TRBD1	CASSGGQGPYEQYF
NA	TRBV4-1	NA	CASSQDNSNYGYTF
few	TRBV12-3/TRBV12-4	TRBD1	CASSPGQFNYGYTF
many	TRBV6-1	NA	CASSDGRWDTQYF
many	TRBV25-1	NA	CASSYRDNSYEQYF
few	TRBV7-3	TRBD1	CASSLSPTGVMNTEAFF
NA	TRBV9	NA	CASSVEGGSRGIQYF
many	TRBV7-3	NA	CASSLPDGGPLHF
once	TRBV14	TRBD1	CASSQGEQGAANSPLHF
many	TRBV20-1	NA	CSATPKAGRLSNEQFF
NA	TRBV9	NA	CASSVDVMNTEAFF
few	TRBV10-3	NA	CATKGGLGVTEAFF
NA	TRBV9	NA	CTSREGGVNEKLFF